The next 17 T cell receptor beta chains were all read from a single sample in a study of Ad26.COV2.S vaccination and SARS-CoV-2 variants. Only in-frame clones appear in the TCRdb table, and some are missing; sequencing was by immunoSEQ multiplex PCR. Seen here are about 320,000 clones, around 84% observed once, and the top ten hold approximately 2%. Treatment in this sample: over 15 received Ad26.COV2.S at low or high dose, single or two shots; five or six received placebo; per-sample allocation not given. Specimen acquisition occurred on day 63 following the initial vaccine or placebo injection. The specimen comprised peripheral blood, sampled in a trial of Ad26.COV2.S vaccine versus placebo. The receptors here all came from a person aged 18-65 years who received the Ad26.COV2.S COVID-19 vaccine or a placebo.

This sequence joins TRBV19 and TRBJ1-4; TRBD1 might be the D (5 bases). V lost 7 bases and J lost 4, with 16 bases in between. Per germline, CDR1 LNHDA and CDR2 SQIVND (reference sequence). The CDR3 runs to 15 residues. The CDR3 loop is CASTRQGRGNEKLFF. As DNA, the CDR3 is TGTGCCAGTACGCGGCAGGGTCGCGGTAATGAAAAACTGTTTTTT.

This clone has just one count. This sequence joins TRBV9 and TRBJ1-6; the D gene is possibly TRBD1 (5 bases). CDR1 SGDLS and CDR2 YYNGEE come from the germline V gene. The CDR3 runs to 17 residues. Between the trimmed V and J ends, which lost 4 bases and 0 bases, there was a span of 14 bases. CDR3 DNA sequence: TGTGCCAGCAGCCCCGGAAGGGGCCCCTCCTATAATTCACCCCTCCACTTT. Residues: CASSPGRGPSYNSPLHF.

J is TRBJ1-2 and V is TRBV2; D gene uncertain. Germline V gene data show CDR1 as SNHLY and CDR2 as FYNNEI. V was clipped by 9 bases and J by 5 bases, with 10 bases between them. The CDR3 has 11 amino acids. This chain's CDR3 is CASRVYYGYTF. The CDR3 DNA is TGTGCCAGTCGGGTTTATTATGGCTACACCTTC.

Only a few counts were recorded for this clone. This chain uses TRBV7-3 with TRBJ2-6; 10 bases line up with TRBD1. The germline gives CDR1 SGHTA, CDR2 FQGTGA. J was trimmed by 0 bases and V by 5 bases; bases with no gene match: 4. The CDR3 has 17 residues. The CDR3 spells CASSRDRGTSGANVLTF. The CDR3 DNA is TGTGCCAGCAGCCGGGACAGGGGAACCTCTGGGGCCAACGTCCTGACTTTC.

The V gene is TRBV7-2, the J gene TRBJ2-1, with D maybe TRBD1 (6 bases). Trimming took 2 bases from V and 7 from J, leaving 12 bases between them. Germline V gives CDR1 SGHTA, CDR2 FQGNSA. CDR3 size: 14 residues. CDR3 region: CASSLQGFKNEQFF. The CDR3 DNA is TGTGCCAGCAGCTTACAGGGGTTTAAGAATGAGCAGTTCTTC.

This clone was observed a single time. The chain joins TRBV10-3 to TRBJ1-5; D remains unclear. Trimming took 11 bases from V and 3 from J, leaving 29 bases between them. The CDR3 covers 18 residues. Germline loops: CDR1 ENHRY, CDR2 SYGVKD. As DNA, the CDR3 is TGTGCCGTCTCAGCCAACTCTCTCGGTGGATGGGACAATCAGCCCCAGCATTTT. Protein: CAVSANSLGGWDNQPQHF.

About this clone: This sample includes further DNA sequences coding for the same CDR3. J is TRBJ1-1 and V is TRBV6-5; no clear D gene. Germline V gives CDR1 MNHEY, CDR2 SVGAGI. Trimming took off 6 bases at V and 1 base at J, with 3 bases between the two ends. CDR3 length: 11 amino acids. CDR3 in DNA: TGTGCCAGCAGGAGGAACACTGAAGCTTTCTTT. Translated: CASRRNTEAFF.

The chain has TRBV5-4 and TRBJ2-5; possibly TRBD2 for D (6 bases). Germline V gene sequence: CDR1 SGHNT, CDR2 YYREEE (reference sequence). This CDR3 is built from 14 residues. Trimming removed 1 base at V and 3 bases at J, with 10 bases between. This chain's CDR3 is CASSLMSGEETQYF. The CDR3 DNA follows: TGTGCCAGCAGCTTGATGTCGGGGGAAGAGACCCAGTACTTC.

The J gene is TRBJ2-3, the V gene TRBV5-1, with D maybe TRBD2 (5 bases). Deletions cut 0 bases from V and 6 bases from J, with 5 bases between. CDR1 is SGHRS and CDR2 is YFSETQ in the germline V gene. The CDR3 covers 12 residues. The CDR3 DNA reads TGCGCCAGCAGCTTGGGGGAGGATACGCAGTATTTT. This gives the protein CASSLGEDTQYF.

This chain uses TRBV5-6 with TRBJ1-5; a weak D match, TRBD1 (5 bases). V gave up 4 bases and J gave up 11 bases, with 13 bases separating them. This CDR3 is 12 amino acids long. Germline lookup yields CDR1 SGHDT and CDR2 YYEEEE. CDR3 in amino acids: CASSQNRGAQHF. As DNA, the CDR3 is TGTGCCAGCAGCCAAAATCGGGGGGCCCAGCATTTT.

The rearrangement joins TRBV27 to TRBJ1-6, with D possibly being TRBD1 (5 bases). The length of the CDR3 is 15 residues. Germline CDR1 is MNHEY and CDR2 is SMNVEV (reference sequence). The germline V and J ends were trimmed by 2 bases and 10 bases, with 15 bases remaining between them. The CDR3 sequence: CASSLVLAGRSPLHF. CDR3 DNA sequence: TGTGCCAGCAGTTTAGTCTTGGCAGGGCGGTCACCCCTCCACTTT.

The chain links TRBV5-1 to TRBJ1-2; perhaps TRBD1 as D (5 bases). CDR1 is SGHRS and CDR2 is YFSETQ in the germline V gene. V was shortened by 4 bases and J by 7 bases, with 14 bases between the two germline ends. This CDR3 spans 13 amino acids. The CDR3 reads CASSPRDEGGYTF. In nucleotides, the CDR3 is TGCGCCAGCAGCCCCCGGGACGAGGGTGGCTACACCTTC.

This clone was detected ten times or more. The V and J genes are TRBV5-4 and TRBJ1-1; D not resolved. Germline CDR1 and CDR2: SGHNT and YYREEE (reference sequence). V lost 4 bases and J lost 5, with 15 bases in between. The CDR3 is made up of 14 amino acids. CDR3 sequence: CASSPNILRTEAFF. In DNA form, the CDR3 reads TGTGCCAGCAGCCCTAACATCCTGAGGACTGAAGCTTTCTTT.

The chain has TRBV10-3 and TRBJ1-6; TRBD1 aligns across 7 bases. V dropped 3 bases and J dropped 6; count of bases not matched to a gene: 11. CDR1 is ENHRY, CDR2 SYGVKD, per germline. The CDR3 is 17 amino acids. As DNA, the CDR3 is TGTGCCATCAGTGAACCCAAGAGACAGGGAGTTAATTCACCCCTCCACTTT. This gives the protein CAISEPKRQGVNSPLHF.

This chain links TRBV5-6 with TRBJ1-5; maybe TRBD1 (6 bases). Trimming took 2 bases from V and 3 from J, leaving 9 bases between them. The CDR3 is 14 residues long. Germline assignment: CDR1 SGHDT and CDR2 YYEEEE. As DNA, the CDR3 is TGTGCCAGCAGCTTTAGGGGGAACAATCAGCCCCAGCATTTT. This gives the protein CASSFRGNNQPQHF.

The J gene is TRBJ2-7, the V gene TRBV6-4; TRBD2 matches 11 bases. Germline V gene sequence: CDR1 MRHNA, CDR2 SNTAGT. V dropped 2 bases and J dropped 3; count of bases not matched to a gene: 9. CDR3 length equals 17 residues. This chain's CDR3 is CASSDPGLAGGIYEQYF. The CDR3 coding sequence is TGTGCCAGCAGTGACCCCGGGCTAGCGGGGGGCATCTACGAGCAGTACTTC.

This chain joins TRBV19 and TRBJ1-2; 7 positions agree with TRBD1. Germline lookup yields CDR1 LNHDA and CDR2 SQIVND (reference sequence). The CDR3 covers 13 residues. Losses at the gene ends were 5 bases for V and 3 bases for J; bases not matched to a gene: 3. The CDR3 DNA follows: TGTGCCAGTAGTTACAGGGGCGACTATGGCTACACCTTC. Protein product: CASSYRGDYGYTF.